The 27 T cell receptor beta chains given below trace back to one sample, sequenced in a study of blood T cell repertoires in COVID-19. The table came from immunoSEQ multiplex PCR; TCRdb's copy has only in-frame clones and leaves some out. The table records a few hundred thousand clones, about 90% of them present only once. Sequences were obtained from PBMCs or T cells enriched from blood (not recorded which). These receptors came from a woman in her twenties or thirties who had recovered from COVID-19.

The V and J genes are TRBV10-3 and TRBJ2-3, with 11 bases fitting TRBD1. Per germline, CDR1 ENHRY and CDR2 SYGVKD. The CDR3 is 14 amino acids. Trimming took 7 bases from V and 6 from J; bases not matched to a gene: 6. CDR3 sequence (DNA): TGTGCCATCAAGTGGGACAGGGGGATGGATACGCAGTATTTT. Protein product: CAIKWDRGMDTQYF.

The J gene is TRBJ2-2, the V gene TRBV6-5; a weak D match, TRBD2 (6 bases). Germline-derived CDR1 and CDR2 are MNHEY and SVGAGI. The CDR3 covers 14 residues. The V end was cut by 8 bases, the J end by 1 base, with 11 bases between. The DNA of the CDR3 is TGTGCCAGCCAACGGGGGAAGAACACCGGGGAGCTGTTTTTT. The encoded protein is CASQRGKNTGELFF.

This rearrangement joins TRBV9 to TRBJ2-7; D is ambiguous. The CDR3 runs 14 residues. The germline V gene has CDR1 SGDLS and CDR2 YYNGEE. Trimming cost V 0 bases and J 2 bases, with 9 bases left between them. CDR3 in amino acids: CASSVGSQAYEQYF. Written as DNA, the CDR3 is TGTGCCAGCAGCGTAGGGTCACAAGCCTACGAGCAGTACTTC.

In DNA, the CDR3 is TGTGCCAGCAGTTCAAATCAGGGGGCCAACGTCCTGACTTTC. This translates into CASSSNQGANVLTF. The chain joins TRBV28 to TRBJ2-6; D remains ambiguous. This CDR3 has 14 residues. The germline V and J ends were trimmed by 4 bases and 4 bases, with 8 bases remaining between them. Germline V gives CDR1 MDHEN, CDR2 SYDVKM.

The V and J genes are TRBV5-5 and TRBJ1-4; D perhaps matches TRBD1 (5 bases). The CDR3 totals 16 residues. Trimming removed 0 bases from V and 3 bases from J, with 12 bases in between. The germline gives CDR1 SGHKS, CDR2 YYEKEE (reference sequence). The CDR3 sequence: CASSLVIGGSNEKLFF. The CDR3 nucleotides are TGTGCCAGCAGCTTGGTCATCGGGGGGTCTAATGAAAAACTGTTTTTT.

The chain carries TRBV4-1 and TRBJ1-4, with 8 nucleotides matching TRBD1. V shed 3 bases and J 7 bases; nucleotides not matched to a gene: 7. This CDR3 region has 15 residues. Germline CDR1 reads MGHRA; CDR2 reads YSYEKL. In DNA, the CDR3 is TGCGCCAGCAGCCAGCCGGACAGGGACGCTGAAAAACTGTTTTTT. Translation gives CASSQPDRDAEKLFF.

The chain recombines TRBV5-1 with TRBJ1-6; D is uncertain. CDR3 length equals 15 residues. CDR1 SGHRS and CDR2 YFSETQ come from the germline V gene. The ends were cut back, 7 bases at V and 5 bases at J, with 16 bases in the middle. CDR3 sequence reads: CASRIAVSDNSPLHF. The DNA of the CDR3 is TGCGCCAGCCGAATAGCGGTGTCCGATAATTCACCCCTCCACTTT.

V is TRBV29-1 and J is TRBJ2-2; TRBD1 is a possible D gene (5 bases). Per germline, CDR1 SQVTM and CDR2 ANQGSEA. The CDR3 sequence is 12 residues long. Trimming left V 7 bases short and J 7 bases short, with 13 bases between. CDR3 amino acids: CSAHRFGGELFF. In DNA, the CDR3 is TGCAGCGCTCACAGGTTCGGCGGGGAGCTGTTTTTT.

The chain uses TRBV6-5 and TRBJ1-6; 7 bases line up with TRBD1. V dropped 5 bases and J dropped 7; count of bases not matched to a gene: 8. The CDR3 is made up of 15 amino acids. CDR1 MNHEY and CDR2 SVGAGI come from the germline V gene. The chain's CDR3 is CASSRDSRDNSPLHF. CDR3 nucleotides: TGTGCCAGCAGTCGGGACAGTAGAGACAATTCACCCCTCCACTTT.

The table lists this clone with a few counts. The chain carries TRBV18 and TRBJ2-6; a possible D gene is TRBD2 (5 bases). Looked up from germline, CDR1 is KGHSH and CDR2 is LQKENI. The CDR3 extends over 17 amino acids. V lost 0 bases to trimming and J lost 1 base, with 10 bases between them. The CDR3 is CASSPPGDGSGANVLTF. CDR3 in DNA: TGTGCCAGCTCACCACCGGGAGATGGGTCTGGGGCCAACGTCCTGACTTTC.

The chain uses TRBV6-5 and TRBJ2-7, with a possible D match to TRBD2 (5 bases). Germline V gives CDR1 MNHEY, CDR2 SVGAGI. Trimming shortened V by 5 bases and J by 3 bases, and 11 bases separated the two germline ends. The length of the CDR3 is 13 residues. As DNA, the CDR3 is TGTGCCAGCAGTAGGGTCCGGGGCTACGAGCAGTACTTC. Translation: CASSRVRGYEQYF.

The chain has TRBV4-2 and TRBJ2-2, with TRBD2 as a possible D gene (5 bases). The germline gives CDR1 LGHNA, CDR2 YNFKEQ. V was shortened by 0 bases and J by 6 bases, with 14 bases between the two germline ends. The CDR3 contains 16 residues. The DNA of the CDR3 is TGTGCCAGCAGCCAAGAAAAAGGCAGCGGCCCCGGGGAGCTGTTTTTT. Its protein product is CASSQEKGSGPGELFF.

The rearrangement links TRBV5-1 to TRBJ2-7, with TRBD1 matching over 7 bases. The CDR3 sequence is 16 residues long. Germline lookup yields CDR1 SGHRS and CDR2 YFSETQ. With 0 bases clipped from V and 4 bases from J, the junction kept 10 bases outside the gene matches. The CDR3 sequence: CASSLGETGDGYEQYF. DNA of the CDR3: TGCGCCAGCAGCTTGGGGGAAACAGGGGACGGGTACGAGCAGTACTTC.

This chain links TRBV5-1 with TRBJ2-3, with 12 bases fitting TRBD1. This CDR3 spans 16 amino acids. V dropped 4 bases and J dropped 4; count of bases not matched to a gene: 7. Germline CDR1 reads SGHRS; CDR2 reads YFSETQ. The CDR3 DNA follows: TGCGCCAGCAGCCCCCCGGGACAGGGGGCGGCAGATACGCAGTATTTT. This encodes CASSPPGQGAADTQYF.

The gene calls are TRBV11-3 and TRBJ2-1; TRBD1 is a possible D gene (6 bases). Trimming removed 1 base at V and 10 bases at J, with 11 bases between. The CDR3 runs to 13 residues. Germline V gives CDR1 SGHNT, CDR2 YENEEA. In DNA, the CDR3 is TGTGCCAGCAGCTTAGCCCCAGGGGACGAGCAGTTCTTC. It specifies CASSLAPGDEQFF.

The chain uses TRBV2 and TRBJ2-7; a possible D gene is TRBD1 (6 bases). Per the germline V gene, CDR1 is SNHLY and CDR2 is FYNNEI. V gave up 3 bases and J gave up 3 bases, with 12 bases separating them. The CDR3 contains 14 residues. The DNA for the CDR3 is TGTGCCAGCAGTGATCAGGGACAAAACTACGAGCAGTACTTC. Amino acids: CASSDQGQNYEQYF.

The J gene is TRBJ1-5, the V gene TRBV6-7; D is perhaps TRBD1 (5 bases). TRBV6-7 is an ORF, and what it does is uncertain. This CDR3 contains 18 residues. The V end was cut by 0 bases, the J end by 3 bases, with 18 bases between. The CDR3 loop reads CASSYSTGHAAHNQPQHF. DNA of the CDR3: TGTGCCAGCAGTTACTCGACTGGACACGCCGCACACAATCAGCCCCAGCATTTT.

This clone was counted between two and nine times. This chain connects TRBV2 to TRBJ2-7; a possible D gene is TRBD1 (6 bases). CDR1 is SNHLY, CDR2 FYNNEI, per germline. The germline V and J ends were trimmed by 11 bases and 2 bases, with 19 bases remaining between them. The CDR3 extends over 14 amino acids. CDR3 nucleotide sequence: TGTGCCGGCCGGGAAGTGGCAGGGGCCTACGAGCAGTACTTC. As protein: CAGREVAGAYEQYF.

The chain recombines TRBV3-1 (or the pseudogene TRBV3-2) with TRBJ2-6; D might be TRBD1 (6 bases). CDR1 LGHDT and CDR2 YNNKEL come from the germline V gene (reference sequence). V was trimmed by 5 bases and J by 4 bases, leaving 12 bases between them. This CDR3 contains 15 residues. CDR3 coding DNA: TGTGCCAGCAGCTACAGGGTTAGCGGGGCCAACGTCCTGACTTTC. Translating it yields CASSYRVSGANVLTF.

The chain carries TRBV5-4 and TRBJ2-5, with D tentatively TRBD1 (5 bases). This CDR3 region has 14 residues. Germline CDR1 reads SGHNT; CDR2 reads YYREEE (reference sequence). V was clipped by 0 bases and J by 5 bases, with 11 bases between them. The CDR3 loop is CASSLDQGGETQYF. For the CDR3, the DNA is TGTGCCAGCAGCTTGGATCAGGGTGGGGAGACCCAGTACTTC.

This rearrangement joins TRBV28 to TRBJ1-2, with a tentative D call TRBD1 (6 bases). The CDR3 extends over 12 amino acids. The germline V gene encodes CDR1 MDHEN and CDR2 SYDVKM. V dropped 3 bases and J dropped 8 bases, with 10 bases sitting between them. CDR3 in DNA: TGTGCCAGCAGTTTCCGAGACAGGGGCTACACCTTC. Protein product: CASSFRDRGYTF.

About this clone itself: Other DNA sequences from this sample encode an identical CDR3 as well. J is TRBJ2-3 and V is TRBV7-2, with 8 bases that match TRBD2. The V gene end was trimmed by 3 bases and the J gene end by 5 bases; junction bases not matched to a gene: 7. The CDR3 runs 15 residues. CDR1 and CDR2 (germline): SGHTA, FQGNSA. CDR3 sequence reads: CASSFDGGAGDTQYF. Written as DNA, the CDR3 is TGTGCCAGCAGCTTTGACGGGGGGGCGGGAGATACGCAGTATTTT. Based on the CDR3 plus reference TRBV7-2 and TRBJ2-3, the full variable domain is GAGVSQSPSNKVTEKGKDVELRCDPISGHTALYWYRQSLGQGLEFLIYFQGNSAPDKSGLPSDRFSAERTGGSVSTLTIQRTQQEDSAVYLCASSFDGGAGDTQYFGPGTRLTVL.

In its sample, this clone was seen once. The gene calls are TRBV2 and TRBJ1-2; D ambiguous. Trimming took off 4 bases at V and 5 bases at J, with 11 bases between the two ends. Germline lookup yields CDR1 SNHLY and CDR2 FYNNEI. The CDR3 length is 13 residues. The CDR3 coding sequence is TGTGCCAGCAGTGGTACAGTCGAGTATGGCTACACCTTC. Amino acids: CASSGTVEYGYTF.

The DNA of the CDR3 is TGTGCCAGCAGCGTAGTCCCCGAGTCTAACTATGGCTACACCTTC. It yields the protein CASSVVPESNYGYTF. The chain recombines TRBV9 with TRBJ1-2; D is ambiguous. V gave up 0 bases and J gave up 0 bases, with 9 bases separating them. The CDR3 totals 15 residues. Germline V gene data show CDR1 as SGDLS and CDR2 as YYNGEE. The variable domain in full, with the rest retrieved from reference TRBV9 and TRBJ1-2, is DSGVTQTPKHLITATGQRVTLRCSPRSGDLSVYWYQQSLDQGLQFLIQYYNGEERAKGNILERFSAQQFPDLHSELNLSSLELGDSALYFCASSVVPESNYGYTFGSGTRLTVV.

The rearrangement joins TRBV6-5 to TRBJ2-1, with 9 bases matching TRBD2. Germline CDR1 is MNHEY and CDR2 is SVGAGI. The CDR3 runs to 14 residues. J lost 7 bases, V lost 10 bases, and 11 bases had no gene match. CDR3 residues: CATHGGGARNEQFF. DNA of the CDR3: TGTGCCACCCATGGCGGGGGGGCTAGGAATGAGCAGTTCTTC.

The V call is TRBV27, the J call TRBJ1-6; 9 bases are shared with TRBD1. Germline V gene data show CDR1 as MNHEY and CDR2 as SMNVEV (reference sequence). The CDR3 spans 16 residues. Losses at the gene ends were 6 bases for V and 6 bases for J; bases not matched to a gene: 9. CDR3 bases: TGTGCCAGCAGCCCTGACAGGGGGATAGGTAATTCACCCCTCCACTTT. Protein: CASSPDRGIGNSPLHF.

Remarks on this clone: The same CDR3 is also encoded by other DNA sequences in this sample. The V and J genes are TRBV18 and TRBJ1-4; D uncertain. The V end lost 3 bases, the J end lost 0 bases, and 5 bases lay between the germline ends. The CDR3 spans 14 residues. Germline loops: CDR1 KGHSH, CDR2 LQKENI. The CDR3, as DNA: TGTGCCAGCTCACCCGGTGCAACTAATGAAAAACTGTTTTTT. It translates to CASSPGATNEKLFF.